Listed below are T cell receptor beta chains from one sample, sequenced in a study of cytomegalovirus exposure and HLA in healthy donors. TCRdb keeps only in-frame clones here, not all; method: immunoSEQ multiplex PCR. The data contain 85,000 to 100,000 clones, around 64% of them singletons. The material sequenced was PBMCs. These receptors all stem from a man in his sixties in good health and CMV-seronegative. The CDR3 runs from the conserved cysteine through the conserved F or W. The D gene is left open where the match is weak. Where a row states a size, it is once, few, many or the class of an expanded clone; other rows omit it.

TRBD1	TRBV2	TRBJ1-4	NA	CASTKDRGRDEKLFF	TGTGCCAGCACAAAAGACAGGGGGCGAGACGAAAAACTGTTTTTT
TRBD1	TRBV10-3	TRBJ2-2	NA	CAIRDRAVTGELFF	TGTGCCATAAGGGACAGGGCCGTCACCGGGGAGCTGTTTTTT
TRBD1	TRBV7-9	TRBJ1-2	once	CASSAGQGGNYGYTF	TGTGCCAGCAGCGCCGGACAGGGCGGCAACTATGGCTACACCTTC
NA	TRBV29-1	TRBJ2-2	NA	CSVVGREGPTGELFF	TGCAGCGTTGTGGGCAGGGAAGGGCCCACCGGGGAGCTGTTTTTT
NA	TRBV27	TRBJ1-2	NA	CASSLTGGRPIYGYTF	TGTGCCAGCAGTTTAACGGGGGGTCGGCCTATCTATGGCTACACCTTC
NA	TRBV11-2	TRBJ1-1	NA	CASSLDLAIEAFF	TGTGCCAGCAGCTTAGATCTAGCGATTGAAGCTTTCTTT
NA	TRBV5-6	TRBJ2-7	few	CATSDRMYYEQYF	TGTGCCACCTCGGACAGAATGTACTACGAGCAGTACTTC
TRBD2	TRBV5-4	TRBJ2-1	NA	CASSLDVASGGREQFF	TGTGCCAGCAGCTTGGACGTGGCTAGCGGGGGCCGGGAGCAGTTCTTC
NA	TRBV6-1	TRBJ2-7	NA	CASSEAISSYEQYF	TGTGCCAGCAGTGAAGCAATTTCGAGCTACGAGCAGTACTTC
NA	TRBV10-1	TRBJ1-1	NA	CASSDGPNTEAFF	TGCGCCAGCAGTGATGGGCCGAACACTGAAGCTTTCTTT
TRBD2	TRBV5-4	TRBJ2-5	few	CASGTSGETQYF	TGTGCCAGTGGCACTAGCGGGGAGACCCAGTACTTC
NA	TRBV5-1	TRBJ1-1	once	CASSSLEQGLNTEAFF	TGCGCCAGCAGCTCGCTGGAACAGGGTTTGAACACTGAAGCTTTCTTT
NA	TRBV19	TRBJ1-5	NA	CAATPQGSNQPQHF	TGTGCCGCAACCCCCCAGGGCAGCAATCAGCCCCAGCATTTT
NA	TRBV29-1	TRBJ1-2	NA	CSVEGNRYGYTF	TGCAGCGTTGAAGGTAATAGATATGGCTACACCTTC
NA	TRBV7-2	TRBJ2-5	NA	CASSPGVSGIVGETQYF	TGTGCCAGCAGCCCGGGCGTTTCGGGGATTGTGGGGGAGACCCAGTACTTC
NA	TRBV6-1	TRBJ2-1	few	CASREKGAGQQSYNEQFF	TGTGCCAGCAGAGAAAAGGGGGCGGGACAGCAATCCTACAATGAGCAGTTCTTC
NA	TRBV6-5	TRBJ1-1	NA	CASSYSSGPTEAFF	TGTGCCAGCAGTTACTCGTCAGGTCCCACTGAAGCTTTCTTT
NA	TRBV30	TRBJ1-4	NA	CAWSEGGSEKLFF	TGTGCCTGGAGTGAAGGAGGGAGCGAAAAACTGTTTTTT
NA	TRBV27	TRBJ2-6	once	CASRRYSGANVLTF	TGTGCCAGCAGGCGGTACTCTGGGGCCAACGTCCTGACTTTC
TRBD2	TRBV9	TRBJ2-7	NA	CASSVGLAGSYEQYF	TGTGCCAGCAGCGTAGGACTAGCGGGGAGCTACGAGCAGTACTTC
TRBD2	TRBV7-2	TRBJ2-7	NA	CASSLVGLEGFDEQYF	TGTGCCAGCAGTCTCGTCGGACTAGAGGGTTTCGACGAGCAGTACTTC
NA	TRBV2	TRBJ2-3	NA	CASSARSGRTDTQYF	TGTGCCAGCAGTGCCCGATCGGGGAGAACAGATACGCAGTATTTT
TRBD1	TRBV7-9	TRBJ2-2	NA	CASSLGQGSAGELFF	TGTGCCAGCAGCCTGGGACAGGGGAGTGCCGGGGAGCTGTTTTTT
TRBD2	TRBV28	TRBJ2-1	once	CASNLAGGTNEQFF	TGTGCCAGCAACTTAGCGGGGGGGACCAATGAGCAGTTCTTC
NA	TRBV6-5	TRBJ2-5	NA	CASMSPGLQETQYF	TGTGCCAGCATGTCCCCAGGGCTCCAAGAGACCCAGTACTTC
TRBD2	TRBV4-1	TRBJ2-5	NA	CASSQDIAGGSRETQYF	TGCGCCAGCAGCCAAGATATAGCGGGGGGGAGCCGAGAGACCCAGTACTTC
NA	TRBV19	TRBJ1-4	few	CASSVPGSGEKLFF	TGTGCCAGTAGTGTCCCAGGGTCAGGTGAAAAACTGTTTTTT
TRBD1	TRBV11-2	TRBJ1-4	few	CASSFGGQGMFF	TGTGCCAGCAGCTTCGGGGGACAGGGCATGTTTTTT
TRBD1	TRBV12-5	TRBJ1-3	NA	CASGLNAGQGSGNTIYF	TGTGCTAGTGGTTTAAACGCCGGACAGGGCTCTGGAAACACCATATATTTT
TRBD2	TRBV7-2	TRBJ2-5	NA	CASSPYGGGRTQYF	TGTGCCAGCAGCCCCTACGGCGGGGGGAGGACCCAGTACTTC
TRBD2	TRBV19	TRBJ2-3	NA	CASSPLAGGASTDTQYF	TGTGCCAGTAGTCCTTTAGCGGGGGGAGCTAGCACAGATACGCAGTATTTT
TRBD1	TRBV5-1	TRBJ2-1	NA	CASSAGGTGPHNEQFF	TGCGCCAGCAGCGCTGGCGGGACAGGGCCCCACAATGAGCAGTTCTTC
TRBD1	TRBV19	TRBJ1-5	NA	CASSTTHRTGGGQPQHF	TGTGCCAGTAGCACTACTCACCGGACAGGGGGAGGTCAGCCCCAGCATTTT
NA	TRBV5-1	TRBJ1-1	NA	CASSSLGETEAFF	TGCGCCAGCAGCTCCCTAGGTGAGACTGAAGCTTTCTTT
TRBD2	TRBV2	TRBJ2-1	NA	CASSVLAGAVEQFF	TGTGCCAGCAGTGTCCTAGCGGGAGCGGTTGAGCAGTTCTTC
TRBD1	TRBV28	TRBJ1-2	NA	CASRPTGLYGYTF	TGTGCCAGCCGGCCGACAGGGCTCTATGGCTACACCTTC